Only a few counts were recorded for the clone carrying this T cell receptor beta chain. Into every PCR, synthetic TCR analog templates were spiked. The method was immunoSEQ multiplex PCR; TCRdb's version includes in-frame clones alone and lacks a portion of them. The sample includes approximately 110,000 clones, 80% to 95% of them seen just once. The data are from a study of PD-L1 blockade in urothelial cancer. Study background: Male sex and bladder-origin urothelial cancer were recorded for about 85% of the roughly 30 patients. It was at 3 weeks (second dose) and 6 weeks after treatment start that blood was analyzed. T cells were recovered from blood samples at a median of approximately 150,000.

Trimming pared 3 bases from V and 10 bases from J, leaving 10 bases between. Germline CDR1 and CDR2: SNHLY and FYNNEI. The CDR3 is 12 amino acids. Described time point: peripheral blood 6 weeks after treatment start. The sequencing used PBMCs, collected around atezolizumab (anti-PD-L1) treatment. The source is a man aged 55-75 years with urothelial cancer. This rearrangement joins TRBV2 to TRBJ1-5; D unresolved. CDR3: CASSDSLSPQHF. The CDR3 DNA reads as TGTGCCAGCAGTGACAGTTTAAGTCCCCAGCATTTT.